Listed below are T cell receptor beta chains from one sample, sequenced in a study of radiation and T cells in renal cell carcinoma. The method was immunoSEQ multiplex PCR; TCRdb's version includes in-frame clones alone and lacks a portion of them. Of about 120,000 clones listed, about four fifths are singletons. The sample consisted of blood, taken from a patient whose treatment included radiotherapy and nephrectomy. These TCRs come from a middle-aged man with renal cell carcinoma. CDR3s include the opening cysteine and the closing phenylalanine or tryptophan. Each record gives: V gene, CDR3 length, D gene, J gene, clone size, CDR3 DNA, CDR3 protein. A D gene is named only where the DNA matches it firmly. Clone size, where shown, is once, few, many, or a class for clones that have expanded.

TRBV30	15	NA	TRBJ1-3	NA	TGTGCCTGGAGTGTCTTGGCAGCGCCTGGAAACACCATATATTTT	CAWSVLAAPGNTIYF
TRBV9	13	NA	TRBJ1-5	few	TGTGCCAGCAGCGGTGATATAAATCAGCCCCAGCATTTT	CASSGDINQPQHF
TRBV18	15	TRBD1	TRBJ2-3	NA	TGTGCCAGCTCACCCCGGACAGGTCGGGCAGATACGCAGTATTTT	CASSPRTGRADTQYF
TRBV9	13	NA	TRBJ1-1	NA	TGTGCCAGCAGCGTAGCGTTGAACACTGAAGCTTTCTTT	CASSVALNTEAFF
TRBV2	13	NA	TRBJ2-7	NA	TGTGCCAGCAGAGACCCCCCGGGGTACGAGCAGTACTTC	CASRDPPGYEQYF
TRBV6-5	15	NA	TRBJ1-3	once	TGTGCCAGCAGTTACTCGTGGGGCAGGGGAAACACCATATATTTT	CASSYSWGRGNTIYF
TRBV28	14	NA	TRBJ2-7	NA	TGTGCCAGCAGTTTGCGCAGGTCTGACTACGAGCAGTACTTC	CASSLRRSDYEQYF
TRBV5-1	16	NA	TRBJ2-2	NA	TGCGCCAGCCAACTAGGGAGGGGAACAGGGACCGGGGAGCTGTTTTTT	CASQLGRGTGTGELFF
TRBV5-6	16	NA	TRBJ2-6	NA	TGTGCCAGCAGCCACTGGGCGGCCGCTGGGGCCAACGTCCTGACTTTC	CASSHWAAAGANVLTF
TRBV10-3	15	TRBD2	TRBJ2-1	NA	TGTGCCATCAGAAGGGGACTAGCGGGCTACAATGAGCAGTTCTTC	CAIRRGLAGYNEQFF
TRBV7-2	15	NA	TRBJ1-2	NA	TGTGCCAGCAGCTTAGCCGGGGCGGGGGACTATGGCTACACCTTC	CASSLAGAGDYGYTF
TRBV28	12	NA	TRBJ1-2	NA	TGTGCCAGCAGTTTTCACGACTATGGCTACACCTTC	CASSFHDYGYTF
TRBV18	19	TRBD2	TRBJ2-1	NA	TGTGCCAGCTCACCATACCCCGGGACTAGCGGGAGGGCCGTAGATGAGCAGTTCTTC	CASSPYPGTSGRAVDEQFF
TRBV18	13	NA	TRBJ1-3	NA	TGTGCCAGCGACGATAATATACGGAACACCATATATTTT	CASDDNIRNTIYF
TRBV27	15	TRBD1	TRBJ1-2	NA	TGTGCCAGCAGTTTACGTCAGGGGGTTAACTATGGCTACACCTTC	CASSLRQGVNYGYTF
TRBV5-4	15	NA	TRBJ2-7	NA	TGTGCCAGCAGCTTGGATAGCACGGCGGCCTACGAGCAGTACTTC	CASSLDSTAAYEQYF
TRBV9	14	NA	TRBJ2-5	NA	TGTGCCAGCAGCGTAGGCGTAGCGCAAGAGACCCAGTACTTC	CASSVGVAQETQYF
TRBV7-9	15	NA	TRBJ2-3	NA	TGTGCCAGCAGTCAGACAGGATCTAGCACAGATACGCAGTATTTT	CASSQTGSSTDTQYF
TRBV6-6	16	NA	TRBJ2-7	once	TGTGCCAGCAGTTACGGGGGCAGCAGGACCCCCTACGAGCAGTACTTC	CASSYGGSRTPYEQYF
TRBV5-6	16	NA	TRBJ2-7	NA	TGTGCCAGCAGCTTGGGTGGCCGGGACCACTCCTACGAGCAGTACTTC	CASSLGGRDHSYEQYF